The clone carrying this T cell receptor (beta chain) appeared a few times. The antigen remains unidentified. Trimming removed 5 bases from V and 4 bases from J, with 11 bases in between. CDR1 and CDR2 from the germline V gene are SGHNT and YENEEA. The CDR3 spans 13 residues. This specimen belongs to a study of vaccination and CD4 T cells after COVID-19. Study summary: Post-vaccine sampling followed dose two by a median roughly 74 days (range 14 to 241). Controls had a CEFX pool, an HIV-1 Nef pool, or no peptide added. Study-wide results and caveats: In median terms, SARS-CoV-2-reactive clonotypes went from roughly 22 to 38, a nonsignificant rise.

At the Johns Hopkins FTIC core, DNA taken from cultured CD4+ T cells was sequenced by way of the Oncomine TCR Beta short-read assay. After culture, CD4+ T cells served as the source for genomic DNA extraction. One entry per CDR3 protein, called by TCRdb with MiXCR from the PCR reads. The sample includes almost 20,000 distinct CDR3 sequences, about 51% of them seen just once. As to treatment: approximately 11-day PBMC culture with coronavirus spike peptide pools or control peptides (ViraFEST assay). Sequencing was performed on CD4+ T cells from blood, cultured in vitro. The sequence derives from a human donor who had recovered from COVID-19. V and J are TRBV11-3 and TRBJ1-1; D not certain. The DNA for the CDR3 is TGTGCCAGCAGCCCCATTGAGGGCACTGAAGCTTTCTTT. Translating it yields CASSPIEGTEAFF.